The rows below give T cell receptor beta chains drawn from one sample of a study of identical twins. One entry per CDR3 protein results from TCRdb running MiXCR on the 5' RACE reads. The sample has some 1,600,000 distinct CDR3 sequences, under 35% seen once. Sequenced: cord blood. These receptors were collected from a newborn girl in good health. The conserved cysteine and the conserved F or W are not part of the CDR3 here. Fields, in order: CDR3 length, V gene, CDR3 protein.

len: 16
v_gene: TRBV4-1
CDR3aa: ASSPASLRQGFTDTQY

len: 12
v_gene: TRBV20-1
CDR3aa: SAPRGSWNTEAF

len: 13
v_gene: TRBV19
CDR3aa: ASSNTGGSYNEQF

len: 14
v_gene: TRBV6-1
CDR3aa: ASSERVQRGGNEQF

len: 11
v_gene: TRBV28
CDR3aa: ASSPLAKNVQY

len: 12
v_gene: TRBV5-1
CDR3aa: ASSFREGGEKLF

len: 14
v_gene: TRBV5-1
CDR3aa: ASSTSEGGSSYEQY

len: 10
v_gene: TRBV7-2
CDR3aa: ASSFGLAEQY

len: 15
v_gene: TRBV20-1
CDR3aa: SARVNSGRALMYEQY

len: 15
v_gene: TRBV6-6
CDR3aa: ASSYVGRVSGANVLT

len: 10
v_gene: TRBV19
CDR3aa: ASSITGQGQF

len: 12
v_gene: TRBV24-1
CDR3aa: ATSTGGSYNEQF

len: 13
v_gene: TRBV6-6
CDR3aa: ASRPLAGLNYEQY

len: 13
v_gene: TRBV28
CDR3aa: AGSTGTGFTDTQY

len: 12
v_gene: TRBV16
CDR3aa: ASAQGGFGGELF

len: 11
v_gene: TRBV27
CDR3aa: ASSESGLHEQY

len: 16
v_gene: TRBV20-1
CDR3aa: SAIPGLAGGSSYNEQF

len: 13
v_gene: TRBV30
CDR3aa: AWRLGLSLYNEQF

len: 12
v_gene: TRBV5-1
CDR3aa: ASSRGQAQETQY

len: 13
v_gene: TRBV28
CDR3aa: ASSLGQGVRQPQH

len: 12
v_gene: TRBV18
CDR3aa: ASSPPLRGSGYT

len: 13
v_gene: TRBV20-1
CDR3aa: SARDPIPGPYEQY

len: 13
v_gene: TRBV3-1
CDR3aa: ASSQEREIIRGQY

len: 13
v_gene: TRBV2
CDR3aa: ASSEMDRFPYEQY

len: 11
v_gene: TRBV27
CDR3aa: ASSSLTGYEQY

len: 13
v_gene: TRBV29-1
CDR3aa: SVAGTSGSTDTQY

len: 15
v_gene: TRBV7-9
CDR3aa: ASSFLAMGKSYNEQF

len: 13
v_gene: TRBV11-2
CDR3aa: ASSLVSRSTDTQY